This T cell receptor (beta chain) was captured by sequencing in a study of regulatory T cells in long-lasting Graves disease. General study points: Relative to new patients (approximately 1,000), persistent patients exhibited greater sharing of public clonotypes (around 2,700).

In this sample, this clonotype turned up many times. Its antigen remains unknown. Construction of TCR beta libraries relied on iRepertoire HTBI primers and on Arm-PCR targeting CDR3 regions. TCRdb re-called the multiplex PCR reads with MiXCR, one entry per CDR3 protein. The sample includes some 600,000 distinct CDR3 sequences, approximately 16% seen only once; the top ten take about 12%. The time point: newly diagnosed GD, antithyroid drugs for less than 3 months. PBMC-extracted RNA yielded the TCR library. The length of the CDR3 is 13 residues. The germline gives CDR1 MDHEN, CDR2 SYDVKM. V was shortened by 6 bases and J by 6 bases, with 11 bases between the two germline ends. The same specimen was also included in a second study, on T cells in Graves' hyperthyroidism and ophthalmopathy. Turning to that study: The TCR CDR3 was amplified in a first-round RT-PCR using the HTBI primer set.

Source: peripheral blood mononuclear cells (PBMCs), taken at new diagnosis, from a patient treated with antithyroid drugs. The V and J genes are TRBV28 and TRBJ2-2; maybe TRBD1 (5 bases). The sequence was obtained from a man aged 18 to 30 with Graves disease. CDR3 protein: CASSLAGSGELFF. DNA of the CDR3: TGTGCCAGCAGCCTGGCAGGGTCCGGGGAGCTGTTTTTT. Combining the CDR3 with reference TRBV28 and TRBJ2-2 gives the whole variable domain DVKVTQSSRYLVKRTGEKVFLECVQDMDHENMFWYRQDPGLGLRLIYFSYDVKMKEKGDIPEGYSVSREKKERFSLILESASTNQTSMYLCASSLAGSGELFFGEGSRLTVL.